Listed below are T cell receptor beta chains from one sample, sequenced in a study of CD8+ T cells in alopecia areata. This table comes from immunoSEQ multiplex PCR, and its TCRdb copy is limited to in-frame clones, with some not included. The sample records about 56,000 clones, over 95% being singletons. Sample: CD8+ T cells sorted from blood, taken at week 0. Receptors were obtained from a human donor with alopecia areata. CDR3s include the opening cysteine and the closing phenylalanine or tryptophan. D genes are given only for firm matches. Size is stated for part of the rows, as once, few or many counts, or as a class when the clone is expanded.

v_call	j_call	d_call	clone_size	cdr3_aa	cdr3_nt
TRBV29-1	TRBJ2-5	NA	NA	CSVERGTQETQYF	TGCAGCGTTGAGCGGGGAACCCAAGAGACCCAGTACTTC
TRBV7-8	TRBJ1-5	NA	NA	CASSLGTGHANQPQHF	TGTGCCAGCAGCTTGGGAACCGGGCACGCTAATCAGCCCCAGCATTTT
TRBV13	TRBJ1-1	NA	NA	CASSLESLDTEAFF	TGTGCCAGCAGCTTAGAGAGCTTAGACACTGAAGCTTTCTTT
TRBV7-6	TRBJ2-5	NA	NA	CASSLAATGETQYF	TGTGCCAGCAGCTTAGCGGCCACTGGGGAGACCCAGTACTTC
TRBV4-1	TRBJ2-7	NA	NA	CASSPSRYYEQYF	TGCGCCAGCAGCCCTTCCAGGTACTACGAGCAGTACTTC
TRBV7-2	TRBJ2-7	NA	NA	CASSLVSADYEQYF	TGTGCCAGCAGCTTAGTATCGGCCGATTACGAGCAGTACTTC
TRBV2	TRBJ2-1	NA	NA	CATKGGGLGNEQFF	TGTGCCACCAAAGGCGGAGGGCTCGGCAATGAGCAGTTCTTC
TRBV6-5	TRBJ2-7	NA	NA	CASSPRGKREQYF	TGTGCCAGCAGCCCCCGGGGGAAGCGCGAGCAGTACTTC
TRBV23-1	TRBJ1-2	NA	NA	CASSRHLNYGYTF	TGCGCCAGCAGTCGACATCTTAACTATGGCTACACCTTC
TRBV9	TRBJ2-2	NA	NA	CASSVGDSGLRNTGELFF	TGTGCCAGCAGCGTAGGAGATAGTGGACTTAGAAACACCGGGGAGCTGTTTTTT
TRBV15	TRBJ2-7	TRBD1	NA	CATSRAIGTGDEQYF	TGTGCCACCAGCAGAGCAATCGGGACAGGGGACGAGCAGTACTTC
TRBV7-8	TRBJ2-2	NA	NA	CALGLIVGELFF	TGTGCTCTAGGTCTAATTGTCGGGGAGCTGTTTTTT
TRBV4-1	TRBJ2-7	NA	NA	CASSQEPDRYEQYF	TGCGCCAGCAGCCAAGAGCCGGACCGCTACGAGCAGTACTTC
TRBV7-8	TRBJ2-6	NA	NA	CASSPNSGANVLTF	TGTGCCAGCAGCCCAAACTCTGGGGCCAACGTCCTGACTTTC
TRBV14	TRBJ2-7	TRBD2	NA	CASSQWTRGEQYF	TGTGCCAGCAGCCAGTGGACTAGAGGCGAGCAGTACTTC
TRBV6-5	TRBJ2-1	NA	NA	CASSPGVRDEQFF	TGTGCCAGCAGTCCGGGGGTCAGGGATGAGCAGTTCTTC
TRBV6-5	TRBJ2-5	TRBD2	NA	CASRFGLAGQETQYF	TGTGCCAGCAGATTCGGACTAGCGGGACAAGAGACCCAGTACTTC
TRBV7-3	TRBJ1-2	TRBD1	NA	CASSPLTGGYGYTF	TGTGCCAGCAGCCCTCTTACAGGGGGCTATGGCTACACCTTC
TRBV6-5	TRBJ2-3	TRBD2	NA	CASSYASGLTTDTQYF	TGTGCCAGCAGTTACGCATCGGGACTAACCACAGATACGCAGTATTTT
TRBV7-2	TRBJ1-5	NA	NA	CASSPGQPNQPQHF	TGTGCCAGCAGCCCCGGACAGCCGAATCAGCCCCAGCATTTT
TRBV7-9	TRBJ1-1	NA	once	CASSLYSALNTEAFF	TGTGCCAGCAGCTTATACTCAGCTCTGAACACTGAAGCTTTCTTT
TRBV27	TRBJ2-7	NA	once	CASSVQLDYEQYF	TGTGCCAGCAGTGTCCAACTAGACTACGAGCAGTACTTC
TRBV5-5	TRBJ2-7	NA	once	CASSLGNGEYYEQYF	TGTGCCAGCAGCCTGGGGAATGGGGAGTACTACGAGCAGTACTTC
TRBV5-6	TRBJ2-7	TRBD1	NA	CASSWGTASYEQYF	TGTGCCAGCAGCTGGGGGACAGCCTCCTACGAGCAGTACTTC
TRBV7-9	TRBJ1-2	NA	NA	CASSAPGGGYGYTF	TGTGCCAGCAGCGCCCCTGGGGGTGGCTATGGCTACACCTTC
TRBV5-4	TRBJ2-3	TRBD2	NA	CASSPGLAGGSTDTQYF	TGTGCCAGCAGCCCTGGACTAGCGGGGGGGTCTACAGATACGCAGTATTTT
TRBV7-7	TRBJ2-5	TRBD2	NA	CASSSSYRGDETQYF	TGTGCTAGCAGCTCGTCGTACCGGGGGGATGAGACCCAGTACTTC
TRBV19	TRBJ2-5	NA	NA	CASSIRPGETQYF	TGTGCCAGTAGTATTCGTCCGGGGGAGACCCAGTACTTC
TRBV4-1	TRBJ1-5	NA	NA	CASSQSQSSNQPQHF	TGCGCCAGCAGCCAATCCCAGAGTAGCAATCAGCCCCAGCATTTT
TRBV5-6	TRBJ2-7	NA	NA	CASSFGATRGEQYF	TGTGCCAGCAGCTTCGGGGCCACTAGAGGCGAGCAGTACTTC
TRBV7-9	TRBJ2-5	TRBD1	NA	CASSPRTGGRKETQYF	TGTGCCAGCAGCCCCCGGACAGGGGGCAGGAAAGAGACCCAGTACTTC
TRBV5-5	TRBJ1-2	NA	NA	CASSLRGEAYGYTF	TGTGCCAGCAGCCTGCGTGGTGAAGCGTATGGCTACACCTTC
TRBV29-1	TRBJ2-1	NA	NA	CSVEVGDSIPFF	TGCAGCGTTGAAGTAGGGGACTCTATACCGTTCTTC
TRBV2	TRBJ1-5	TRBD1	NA	CARGGTGGLSNQPQHF	TGTGCCAGAGGGGGGACAGGGGGCTTAAGCAATCAGCCCCAGCATTTT
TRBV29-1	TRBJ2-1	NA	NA	CSVENPAGRSYNEQFF	TGCAGCGTTGAAAATCCTGCGGGCCGATCCTACAATGAGCAGTTCTTC
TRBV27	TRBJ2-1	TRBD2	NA	CASIKMGTSGAYNEQFF	TGTGCCAGCATCAAGATGGGGACTAGCGGGGCCTACAATGAGCAGTTCTTC
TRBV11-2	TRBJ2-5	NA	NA	CASSGRDREETQYF	TGTGCCAGCAGCGGCCGGGACCGAGAAGAGACCCAGTACTTC
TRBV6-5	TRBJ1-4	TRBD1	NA	CASSYSTGAANEKLFF	TGTGCCAGCAGTTACTCGACAGGGGCCGCTAATGAAAAACTGTTTTTT
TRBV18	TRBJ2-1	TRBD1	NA	CASSPRDRGRPSYNEQFF	TGTGCCAGCTCACCGCGAGACAGGGGGCGTCCCTCCTACAATGAGCAGTTCTTC
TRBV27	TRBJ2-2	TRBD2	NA	CASSLDPLSGGNTGELFF	TGTGCCAGCAGTTTAGACCCCCTTAGCGGGGGGAACACCGGGGAGCTGTTTTTT
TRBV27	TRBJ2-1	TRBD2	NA	CASSLTPGTRDNEQFF	TGTGCCAGCAGCCTCACCCCGGGGACTAGGGACAATGAGCAGTTCTTC
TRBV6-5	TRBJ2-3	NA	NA	CASSYGRGGTDTQYF	TGTGCCAGCAGTTACGGCAGGGGAGGAACAGATACGCAGTATTTT
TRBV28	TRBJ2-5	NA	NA	CASSLGQQETQYF	TGTGCCAGCAGTCTCGGACAGCAAGAGACCCAGTACTTC
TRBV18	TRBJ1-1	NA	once	CASSPGTGNEAFF	TGTGCCAGCTCACCCGGGACGGGGAATGAAGCTTTCTTT
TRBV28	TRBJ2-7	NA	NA	CASSTSYEQYF	TGTGCCAGCAGTACATCCTACGAGCAGTACTTC
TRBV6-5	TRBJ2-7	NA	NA	CASSEGSYEQYF	TGTGCCAGCAGTGAAGGCTCCTACGAGCAGTACTTC